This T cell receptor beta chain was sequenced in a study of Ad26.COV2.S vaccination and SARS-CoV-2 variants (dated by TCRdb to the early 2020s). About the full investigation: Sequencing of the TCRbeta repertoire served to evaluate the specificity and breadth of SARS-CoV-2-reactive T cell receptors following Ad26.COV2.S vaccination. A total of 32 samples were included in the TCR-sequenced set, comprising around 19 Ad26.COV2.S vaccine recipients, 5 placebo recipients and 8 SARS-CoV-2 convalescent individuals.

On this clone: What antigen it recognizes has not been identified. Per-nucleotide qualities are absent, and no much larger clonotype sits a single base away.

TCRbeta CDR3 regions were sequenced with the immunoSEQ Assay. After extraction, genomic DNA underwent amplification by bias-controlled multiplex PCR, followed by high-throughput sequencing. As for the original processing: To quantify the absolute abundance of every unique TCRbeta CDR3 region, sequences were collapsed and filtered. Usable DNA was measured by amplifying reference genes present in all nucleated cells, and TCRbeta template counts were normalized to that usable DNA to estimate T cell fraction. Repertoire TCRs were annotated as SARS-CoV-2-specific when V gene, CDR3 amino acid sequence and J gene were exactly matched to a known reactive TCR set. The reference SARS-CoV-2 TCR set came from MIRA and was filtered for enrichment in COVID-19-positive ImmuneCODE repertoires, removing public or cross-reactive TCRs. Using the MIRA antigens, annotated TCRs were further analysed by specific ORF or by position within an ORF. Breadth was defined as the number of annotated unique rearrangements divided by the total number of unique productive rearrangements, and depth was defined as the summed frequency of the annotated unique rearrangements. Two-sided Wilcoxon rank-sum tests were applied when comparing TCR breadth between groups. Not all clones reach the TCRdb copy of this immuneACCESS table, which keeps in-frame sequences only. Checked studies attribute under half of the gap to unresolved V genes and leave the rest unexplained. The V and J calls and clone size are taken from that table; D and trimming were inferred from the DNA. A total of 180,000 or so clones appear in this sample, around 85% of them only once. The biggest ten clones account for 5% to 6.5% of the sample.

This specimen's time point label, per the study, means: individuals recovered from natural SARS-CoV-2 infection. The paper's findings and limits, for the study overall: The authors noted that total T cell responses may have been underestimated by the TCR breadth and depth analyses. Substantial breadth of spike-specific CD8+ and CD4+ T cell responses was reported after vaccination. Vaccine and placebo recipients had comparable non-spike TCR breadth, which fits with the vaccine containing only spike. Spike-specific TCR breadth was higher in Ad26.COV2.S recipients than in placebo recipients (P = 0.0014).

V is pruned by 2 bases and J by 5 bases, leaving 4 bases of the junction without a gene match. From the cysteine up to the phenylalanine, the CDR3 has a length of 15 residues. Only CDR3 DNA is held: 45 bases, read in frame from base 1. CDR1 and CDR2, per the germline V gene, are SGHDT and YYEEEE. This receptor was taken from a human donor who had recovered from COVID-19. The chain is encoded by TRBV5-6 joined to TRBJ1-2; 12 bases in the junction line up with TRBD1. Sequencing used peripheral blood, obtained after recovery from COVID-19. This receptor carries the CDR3 CASSFGTGGGYGYTF. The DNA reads TGTGCCAGCAGCTTCGGGACAGGGGGCGGGTATGGCTACACCTTC.